A single sample gave rise to the 17 T cell receptor beta chains below, sequenced in a study of T cell responses to AZD1222 COVID-19 vaccine. The protocol was immunoSEQ multiplex PCR, while the TCRdb copy is restricted to in-frame clones and leaves out a portion. The table records 70,000 to 90,000 clones, about 82% of them present only once. Sequencing used peripheral blood, obtained on day 0 of AZD1222 vaccination. The receptors were gathered from an adult in good health.

This clone was recorded a few times. This chain uses TRBV2 with TRBJ1-4, with TRBD1 matching 7 bases. CDR1 is SNHLY and CDR2 is FYNNEI in the germline V gene. This CDR3 is 14 amino acids long. The J segment lost 3 bases and the V segment lost 7 bases, leaving 5 bases of the junction unmatched. This CDR3 is CASNSQGANEKLFF. The CDR3 coding sequence is TGTGCCAGCAATTCTCAGGGGGCTAATGAAAAACTGTTTTTT.

The chain is built from TRBV27 and TRBJ2-1; D is ambiguous. Deletions cut 2 bases from V and 0 bases from J, with 8 bases between. Looked up from germline, CDR1 is MNHEY and CDR2 is SMNVEV (reference sequence). The CDR3 contains 15 residues. For the CDR3, the DNA is TGTGCCAGCAGTTTAAGCTCCATCTCCTACAATGAGCAGTTCTTC. Its protein is CASSLSSISYNEQFF.

The rearrangement links TRBV7-2 to TRBJ1-2; the D gene is possibly TRBD1 (5 bases). The CDR3 is 15 amino acids. Germline loops: CDR1 SGHTA, CDR2 FQGNSA. Trimming removed 5 bases from V and 2 bases from J, with 15 bases in between. CDR3 DNA: TGTGCCAGCAGCCTTAGTGGGGGGGAGAACTATGGCTACACCTTC. This sequence encodes CASSLSGGENYGYTF.

The chain employs TRBV6-2 or TRBV6-3 and TRBJ2-5; 9 positions match TRBD1. The J segment lost 4 bases and the V segment lost 5 bases, leaving 2 bases of the junction unmatched. CDR1 is MNHEY, CDR2 SVGEGT, per germline. The CDR3 is made up of 13 amino acids. As DNA, the CDR3 is TGTGCCAGCAGTCACAGGGGGCGAGAGACCCAGTACTTC. Protein product: CASSHRGRETQYF.

The genes are TRBV4-1 and TRBJ1-4; perhaps TRBD1 as D (5 bases). This CDR3 is 18 amino acids long. Germline CDR1 and CDR2: MGHRA and YSYEKL. With 0 bases removed from V and 7 bases from J, the gap between germline ends came to 21 bases. In DNA form, the CDR3 reads TGCGCCAGCAGCCAAGATGGGAGGGGCGCAGGGTTTATTGAAAAACTGTTTTTT. As protein: CASSQDGRGAGFIEKLFF.

V and J are TRBV5-1 and TRBJ1-3; D is ambiguous. The CDR3 spans 14 residues. From germline, CDR1 is SGHRS and CDR2 YFSETQ. Deletions cut 0 bases from V and 1 base from J, with 5 bases between. DNA of the CDR3: TGCGCCAGCAGCTTGGAGGGATCTGGAAACACCATATATTTT. Residues: CASSLEGSGNTIYF.

The genes are TRBV27 and TRBJ1-5; D ambiguous. The CDR3 contains 16 residues. In germline, CDR1 is MNHEY, CDR2 SMNVEV (reference sequence). Trimming stripped 6 bases from V and 5 bases from J, with 20 bases between. CDR3 coding DNA: TGTGCCAGCAGCCTAGACGCCGGCGGGAGCCATCAGCCCCAGCATTTT. This translates into CASSLDAGGSHQPQHF.

The chain joins TRBV6-1 to TRBJ1-2, with a weak D call TRBD1 (6 bases). The CDR3 has 13 amino acids. The germline CDR1 and CDR2 sequences are MNHNS and SASEGT. V was cut by 3 bases and J by 1 base, with 6 bases left in between. CDR3 protein: CASSDRGNYGYTF. DNA of the CDR3: TGTGCCAGCAGTGACAGGGGTAACTATGGCTACACCTTC.

The gene calls are TRBV5-1 and TRBJ2-7; the D is unclear. This CDR3 is 11 amino acids long. V lost 4 bases and J 4 bases, leaving 6 bases between the germline ends. Germline assignment: CDR1 SGHRS and CDR2 YFSETQ. The CDR3 sequence: CASSNQYEQYF. DNA of the CDR3: TGCGCCAGCAGCAACCAGTACGAGCAGTACTTC.

This rearrangement joins TRBV11-2 to TRBJ1-4, with no clear D. Per germline, CDR1 SGHAT and CDR2 FQNNGV. V shed 6 bases and J shed 8 bases, with 13 bases lying between them. The CDR3 contains 13 residues. CDR3 nucleotide sequence: TGTGCCAGCAGAAGGTTGGTGGGAGAAAAACTGTTTTTT. Translating it yields CASRRLVGEKLFF.

V and J are TRBV5-3 and TRBJ2-2; 10 nucleotides match TRBD1. TRBV5-3 is an open reading frame, and its role is uncertain. CDR3 length: 19 residues. Trimming at V came to 1 base and at J to 2 bases, leaving 11 bases not matched to a gene. The CDR3 sequence is CARSLFSGQGTGNTGELFF. DNA of the CDR3: TGTGCCAGAAGCTTGTTCTCGGGACAGGGGACAGGCAACACCGGGGAGCTGTTTTTT.

This chain links TRBV24-1 with TRBJ2-2, with D unclear. The CDR3 is 14 residues long. Germline values: CDR1 KGHDR, CDR2 SFDVKD. Trimming left V 6 bases short and J 0 bases short, with 7 bases between. For the CDR3, the DNA is TGTGCCACCAGTATCGGATCGAACACCGGGGAGCTGTTTTTT. This encodes CATSIGSNTGELFF.

V is TRBV6-5 and J is TRBJ1-6; 9 bases match TRBD1. The CDR3 runs 14 residues. The germline CDR1 and CDR2 sequences are MNHEY and SVGAGI. Losses at the gene ends were 8 bases for V and 10 bases for J; bases not matched to a gene: 9. CDR3 sequence (DNA): TGTGCCAGCTCCGAAACAGGGGGCGAATCACCCCTCCACTTT. Translating gives CASSETGGESPLHF.

J is TRBJ1-5 and V is TRBV12-3 or TRBV12-4, with D possibly matching TRBD1 (5 bases). The CDR3 runs 13 residues. V lost 3 bases and J 7 bases, leaving 10 bases between the germline ends. The CDR3 sequence: CASSLGEGQPQHF. Written as DNA, the CDR3 is TGTGCCAGCAGTTTGGGGGAAGGCCAGCCCCAGCATTTT.

This clone was recorded once. This chain links TRBV24-1 with TRBJ1-2; D is unresolved. Between the trimmed V and J ends, which lost 2 bases and 5 bases, there was a span of 11 bases. From germline, CDR1 is KGHDR and CDR2 SFDVKD. This CDR3 comprises 14 residues. CDR3 sequence: CATSDSRQGYGYTF. Here the CDR3 DNA reads TGTGCCACCAGTGATTCTAGGCAAGGATATGGCTACACCTTC.

This chain links TRBV10-3 with TRBJ2-5; the D gene is possibly TRBD2 (7 bases). V was trimmed by 11 bases and J by 1 base, leaving 14 bases between them. CDR1 ENHRY and CDR2 SYGVKD come from the germline V gene. The CDR3 totals 13 residues. The CDR3 bases are TGTGCCGGGCAGCGGGACACCCAAGAGACCCAGTACTTC. Translation gives CAGQRDTQETQYF.

The chain carries TRBV11-2 and TRBJ2-3; D is possibly TRBD2 (6 bases). The germline gives CDR1 SGHAT, CDR2 FQNNGV. The CDR3 totals 16 residues. Trimming took 0 bases from V and 3 from J, leaving 13 bases between them. The CDR3 sequence: CASSLEGGAGTDTQYF. The CDR3 DNA is TGTGCCAGCAGCTTAGAGGGGGGAGCAGGAACAGATACGCAGTATTTT.